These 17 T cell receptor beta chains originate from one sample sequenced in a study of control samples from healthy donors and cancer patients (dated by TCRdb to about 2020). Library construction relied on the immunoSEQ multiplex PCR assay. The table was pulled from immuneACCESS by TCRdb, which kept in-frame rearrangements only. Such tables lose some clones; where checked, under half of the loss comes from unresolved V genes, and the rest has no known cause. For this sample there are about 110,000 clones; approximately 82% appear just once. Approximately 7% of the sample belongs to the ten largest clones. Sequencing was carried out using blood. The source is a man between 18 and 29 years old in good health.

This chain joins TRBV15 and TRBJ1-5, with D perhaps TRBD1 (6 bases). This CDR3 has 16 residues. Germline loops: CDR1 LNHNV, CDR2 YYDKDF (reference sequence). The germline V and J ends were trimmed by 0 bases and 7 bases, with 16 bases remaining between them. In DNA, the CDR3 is TGTGCCACCAGCAGAGATTGGGGGCGAAGTCAACAGCCCCAGCATTTT. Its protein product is CATSRDWGRSQQPQHF.

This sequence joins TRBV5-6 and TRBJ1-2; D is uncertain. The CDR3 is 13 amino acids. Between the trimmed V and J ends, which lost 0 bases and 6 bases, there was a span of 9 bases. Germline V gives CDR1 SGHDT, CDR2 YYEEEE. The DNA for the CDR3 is TGTGCCAGCAGCTTGGTCGGCAGTGATGGCTACACCTTC. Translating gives CASSLVGSDGYTF. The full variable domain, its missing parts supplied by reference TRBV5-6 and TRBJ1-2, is DAGVTQSPTHLIKTRGQQVTLRCSPKSGHDTVSWYQQALGQGPQFIFQYYEEEERQRGNFPDRFSGHQFPNYSSELNVNALLLGDSALYLCASSLVGSDGYTFGSGTRLTVV.

The CDR3 DNA is TGCGCCAGCAGTCCCCGCGGCCCGGGCGGGGGCACAGATACGCAGTATTTT. Translation: CASSPRGPGGGTDTQYF. The chain links TRBV5-1 to TRBJ2-3, with D maybe TRBD2 (6 bases). Germline CDR1 SGHRS, CDR2 YFSETQ. CDR3 length: 17 residues. The V end was cut by 5 bases, the J end by 1 base, with 20 bases between.

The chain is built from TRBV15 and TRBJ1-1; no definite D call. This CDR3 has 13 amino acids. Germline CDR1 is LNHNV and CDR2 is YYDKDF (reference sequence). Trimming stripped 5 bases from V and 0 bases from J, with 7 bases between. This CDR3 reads CATSVRVNTEAFF. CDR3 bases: TGTGCCACCAGCGTGAGGGTGAACACTGAAGCTTTCTTT. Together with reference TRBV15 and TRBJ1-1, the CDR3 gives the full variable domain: DAMVIQNPRYQVTQFGKPVTLSCSQTLNHNVMYWYQQKSSQAPKLLFHYYDKDFNNEADTPDNFQSRRPNTSFCFLDIRSPGLGDTAMYLCATSVRVNTEAFFGQGTRLTVV.

The CDR3 DNA sequence: TGTGCCAGCAGCACCAGCGGGGGTTCCGGACTTGGGGCTGAAGCTTTCTTT. It is translated as CASSTSGGSGLGAEAFF. J is TRBJ1-1 and V is TRBV28, with D perhaps matching TRBD1 (5 bases). Deletions cut 6 bases from V and 6 bases from J, with 26 bases between. Germline V gives CDR1 MDHEN, CDR2 SYDVKM. The CDR3 spans 17 residues.

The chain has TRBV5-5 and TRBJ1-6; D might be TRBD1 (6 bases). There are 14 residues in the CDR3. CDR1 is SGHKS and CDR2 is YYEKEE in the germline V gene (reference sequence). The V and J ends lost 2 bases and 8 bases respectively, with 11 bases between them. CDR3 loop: CASSFADRDSPLHF. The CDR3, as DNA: TGTGCCAGCAGCTTCGCGGACAGAGATTCACCCCTCCACTTT.

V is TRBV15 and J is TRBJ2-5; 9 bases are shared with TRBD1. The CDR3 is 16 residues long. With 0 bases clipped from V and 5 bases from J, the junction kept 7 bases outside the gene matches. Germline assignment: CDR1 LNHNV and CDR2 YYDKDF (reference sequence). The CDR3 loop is CATSRDGGQGWETQYF. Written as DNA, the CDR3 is TGTGCCACCAGCAGAGATGGGGGACAGGGTTGGGAGACCCAGTACTTC.

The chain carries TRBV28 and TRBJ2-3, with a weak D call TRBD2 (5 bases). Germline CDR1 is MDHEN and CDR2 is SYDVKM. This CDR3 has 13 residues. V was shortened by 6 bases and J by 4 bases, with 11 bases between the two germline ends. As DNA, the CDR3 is TGTGCCAGCAGGCTATGGGGAGCAGATACGCAGTATTTT. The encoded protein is CASRLWGADTQYF.

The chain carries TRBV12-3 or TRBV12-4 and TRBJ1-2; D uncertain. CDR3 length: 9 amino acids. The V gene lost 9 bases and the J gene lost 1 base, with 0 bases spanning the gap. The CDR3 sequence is CASNYGYTF. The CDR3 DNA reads TGTGCCAGTAACTATGGCTACACCTTC.

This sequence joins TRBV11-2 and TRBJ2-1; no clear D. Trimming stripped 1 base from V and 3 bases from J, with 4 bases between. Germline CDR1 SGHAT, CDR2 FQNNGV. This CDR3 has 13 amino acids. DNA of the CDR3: TGTGCCAGCAGCTTAGGTGGCTACAATGAGCAGTTCTTC. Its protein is CASSLGGYNEQFF.

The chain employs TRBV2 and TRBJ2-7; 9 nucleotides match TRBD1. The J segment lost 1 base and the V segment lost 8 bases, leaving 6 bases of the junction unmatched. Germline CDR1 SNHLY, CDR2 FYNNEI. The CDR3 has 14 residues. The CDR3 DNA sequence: TGTGCCAGCGCAGTGGGACAGGGTTCCTACGAGCAGTACTTC. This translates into CASAVGQGSYEQYF.

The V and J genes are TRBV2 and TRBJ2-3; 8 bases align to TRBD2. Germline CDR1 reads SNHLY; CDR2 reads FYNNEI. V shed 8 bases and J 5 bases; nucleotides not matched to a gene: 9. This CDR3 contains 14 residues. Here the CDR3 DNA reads TGTGCCAGCTTATACGGGGGGGCAGGAGATACGCAGTATTTT. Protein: CASLYGGAGDTQYF.

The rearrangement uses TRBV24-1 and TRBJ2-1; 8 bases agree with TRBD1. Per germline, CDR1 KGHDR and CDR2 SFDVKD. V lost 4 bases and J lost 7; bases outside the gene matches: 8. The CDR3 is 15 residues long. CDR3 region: CATSDPGQGGNEQFF. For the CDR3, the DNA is TGTGCCACCAGTGACCCCGGACAGGGTGGGAATGAGCAGTTCTTC.

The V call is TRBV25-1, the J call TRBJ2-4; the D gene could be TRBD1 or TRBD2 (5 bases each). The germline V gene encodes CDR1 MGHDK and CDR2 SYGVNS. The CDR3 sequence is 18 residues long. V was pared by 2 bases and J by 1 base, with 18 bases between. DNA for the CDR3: TGTGCCAGCAGTGAAATTCATAGGGACGGGGCGGCCAAAAACATTCAGTACTTC. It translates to CASSEIHRDGAAKNIQYF.

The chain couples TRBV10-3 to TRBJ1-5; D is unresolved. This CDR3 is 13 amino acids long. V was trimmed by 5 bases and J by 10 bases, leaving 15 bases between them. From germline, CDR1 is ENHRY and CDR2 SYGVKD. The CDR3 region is CAISNGWAQPQHF. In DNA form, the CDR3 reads TGTGCCATCAGTAACGGGTGGGCGCAACCCCAGCATTTT.

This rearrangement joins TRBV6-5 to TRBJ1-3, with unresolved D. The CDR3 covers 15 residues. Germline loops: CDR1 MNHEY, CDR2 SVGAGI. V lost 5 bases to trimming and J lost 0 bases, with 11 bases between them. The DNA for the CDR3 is TGTGCCAGCAGTCCTTCGAGCTACTCTGGAAACACCATATATTTT. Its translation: CASSPSSYSGNTIYF.

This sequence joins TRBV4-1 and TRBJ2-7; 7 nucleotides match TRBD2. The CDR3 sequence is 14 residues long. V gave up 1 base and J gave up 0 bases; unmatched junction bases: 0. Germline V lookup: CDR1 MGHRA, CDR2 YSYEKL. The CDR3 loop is CASSQGLASYEQYV. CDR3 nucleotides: TGCGCCAGCAGCCAAGGACTAGCCTCCTACGAGCAGTACGTC.